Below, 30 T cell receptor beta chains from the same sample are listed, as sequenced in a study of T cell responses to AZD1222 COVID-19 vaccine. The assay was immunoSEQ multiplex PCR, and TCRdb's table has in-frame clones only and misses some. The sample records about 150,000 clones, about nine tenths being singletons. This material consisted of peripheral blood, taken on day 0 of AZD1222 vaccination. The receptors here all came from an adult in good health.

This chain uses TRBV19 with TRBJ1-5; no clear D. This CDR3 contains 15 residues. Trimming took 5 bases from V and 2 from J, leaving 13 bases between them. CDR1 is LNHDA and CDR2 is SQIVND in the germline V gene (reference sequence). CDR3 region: CASSWEVLGNQPQHF. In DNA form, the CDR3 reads TGTGCCAGTAGTTGGGAGGTACTTGGCAATCAGCCCCAGCATTTT.

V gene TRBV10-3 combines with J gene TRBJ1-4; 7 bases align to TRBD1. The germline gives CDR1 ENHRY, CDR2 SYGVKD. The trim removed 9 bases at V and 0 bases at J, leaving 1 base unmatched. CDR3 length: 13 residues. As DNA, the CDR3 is TGTGCCATAGGGACAGCAACTAATGAAAAACTGTTTTTT. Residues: CAIGTATNEKLFF.

CDR3 coding DNA: TGCAGTGCTAGTATGGATACGCAGTATTTT. Translation gives CSASMDTQYF. The chain is built from TRBV20-1 and TRBJ2-3; no definite D call. This CDR3 is 10 amino acids long. V lost 3 bases to trimming and J lost 6 bases, with 4 bases between them. Looked up from germline, CDR1 is DFQATT and CDR2 is SNEGSKA (reference sequence).

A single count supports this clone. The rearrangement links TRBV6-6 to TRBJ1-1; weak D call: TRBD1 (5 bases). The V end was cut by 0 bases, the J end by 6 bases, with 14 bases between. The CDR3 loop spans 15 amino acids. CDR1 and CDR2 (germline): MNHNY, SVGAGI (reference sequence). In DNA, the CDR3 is TGTGCCAGCAGTTACTCAGGAACGGTGGGGCCTGAAGCTTTCTTT. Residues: CASSYSGTVGPEAFF.

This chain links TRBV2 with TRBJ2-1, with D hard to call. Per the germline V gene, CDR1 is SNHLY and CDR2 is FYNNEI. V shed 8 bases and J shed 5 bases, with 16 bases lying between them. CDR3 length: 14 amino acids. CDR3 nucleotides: TGTGCCAGCTCCGTCGTTGCGATAAACAATGAGCAGTTCTTC. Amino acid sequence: CASSVVAINNEQFF.

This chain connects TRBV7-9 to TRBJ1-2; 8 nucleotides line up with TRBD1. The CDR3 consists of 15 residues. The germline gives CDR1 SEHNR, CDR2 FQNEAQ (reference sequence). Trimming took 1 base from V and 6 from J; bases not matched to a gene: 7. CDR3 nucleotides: TGTGCCAGCAGCTTAGGACAGGGGCTTAAGGATGGCTACACCTTC. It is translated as CASSLGQGLKDGYTF.

The CDR3 is CASLRESAYEQYF. CDR3 nucleotides: TGTGCCAGCTTGCGGGAGTCAGCCTACGAGCAGTACTTC. The chain links TRBV2 to TRBJ2-7; 7 nucleotides agree with TRBD2. The junction had 6 bases not matched to a gene; V was cut back by 8 bases and J by 2 bases. Germline-derived CDR1 and CDR2 are SNHLY and FYNNEI. CDR3 length: 13 residues.

CDR3 sequence: CASSKTPQGMYRNQPQHF. CDR3 coding DNA: TGTGCCAGCAGCAAAACCCCCCAGGGTATGTATCGCAATCAGCCCCAGCATTTT. The chain uses TRBV21-1 and TRBJ1-5; the D call in the table, TRBD1, was not verified against the DNA. TRBV21-1 is described as a pseudogene. This CDR3 is 18 amino acids long.

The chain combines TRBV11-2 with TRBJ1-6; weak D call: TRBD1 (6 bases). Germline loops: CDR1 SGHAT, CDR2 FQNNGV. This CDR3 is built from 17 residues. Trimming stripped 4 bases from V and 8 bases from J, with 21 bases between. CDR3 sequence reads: CASSSNGQRLIDSPLHF. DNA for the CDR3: TGTGCCAGCAGCTCCAACGGACAGCGACTAATTGATTCACCCCTCCACTTT.

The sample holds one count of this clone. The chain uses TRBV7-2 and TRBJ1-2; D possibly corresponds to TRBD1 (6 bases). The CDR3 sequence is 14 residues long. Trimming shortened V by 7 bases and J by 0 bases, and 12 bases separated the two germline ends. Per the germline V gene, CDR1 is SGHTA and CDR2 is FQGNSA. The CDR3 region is CASNPDRTNYGYTF. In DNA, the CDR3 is TGTGCCAGCAACCCGGACAGAACTAACTATGGCTACACCTTC.

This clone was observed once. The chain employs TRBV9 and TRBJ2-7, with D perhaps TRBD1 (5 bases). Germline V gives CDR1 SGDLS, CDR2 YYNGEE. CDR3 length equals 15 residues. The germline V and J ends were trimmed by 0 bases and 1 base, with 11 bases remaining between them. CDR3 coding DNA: TGTGCCAGCAGCGTAGGGGAAGGGGTTTCCTACGAGCAGTACTTC. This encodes CASSVGEGVSYEQYF.

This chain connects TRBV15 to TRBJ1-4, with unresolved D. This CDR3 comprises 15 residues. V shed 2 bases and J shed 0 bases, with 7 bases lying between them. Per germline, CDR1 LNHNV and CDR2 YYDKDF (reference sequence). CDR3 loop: CATSRSIATNEKLFF. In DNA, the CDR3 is TGTGCCACCAGCAGATCCATTGCAACTAATGAAAAACTGTTTTTT.

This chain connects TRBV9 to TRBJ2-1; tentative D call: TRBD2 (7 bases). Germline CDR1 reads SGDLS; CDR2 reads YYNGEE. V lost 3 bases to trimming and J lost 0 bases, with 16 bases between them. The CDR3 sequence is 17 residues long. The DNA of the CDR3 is TGTGCCAGCAGCGCCGTAGGGAGGGGGGGCTCCTACAATGAGCAGTTCTTC. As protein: CASSAVGRGGSYNEQFF.

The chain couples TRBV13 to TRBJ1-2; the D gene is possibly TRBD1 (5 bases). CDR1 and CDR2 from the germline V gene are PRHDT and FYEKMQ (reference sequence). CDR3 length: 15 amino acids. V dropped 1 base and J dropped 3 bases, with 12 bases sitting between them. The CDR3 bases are TGTGCCAGCAGCTTAGTAACAGGCCCTCACTATGGCTACACCTTC. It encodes CASSLVTGPHYGYTF.

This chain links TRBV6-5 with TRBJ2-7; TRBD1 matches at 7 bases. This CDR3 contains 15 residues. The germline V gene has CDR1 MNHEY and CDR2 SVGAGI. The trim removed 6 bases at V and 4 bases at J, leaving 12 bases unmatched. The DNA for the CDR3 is TGTGCCAGCAGCGGAACAGGGGTGGGTGGATACGAGCAGTACTTC. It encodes CASSGTGVGGYEQYF.

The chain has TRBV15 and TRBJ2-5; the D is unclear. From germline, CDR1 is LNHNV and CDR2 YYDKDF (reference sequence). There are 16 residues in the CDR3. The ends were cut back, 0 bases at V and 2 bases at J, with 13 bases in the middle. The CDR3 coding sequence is TGTGCCACCAGCAGAGACCCGGTCGGCGGACAAGAGACCCAGTACTTC. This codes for CATSRDPVGGQETQYF.

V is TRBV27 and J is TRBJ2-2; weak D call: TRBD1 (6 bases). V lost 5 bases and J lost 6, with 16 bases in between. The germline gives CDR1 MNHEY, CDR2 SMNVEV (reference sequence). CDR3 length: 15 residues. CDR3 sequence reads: CASSVSTGYSGELFF. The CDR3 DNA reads TGTGCCAGCAGTGTGTCCACAGGGTATTCCGGGGAGCTGTTTTTT.

This CDR3 reads CASSLDVPSTDTQYF. CDR3 nucleotides: TGCGCCAGCAGCTTGGATGTTCCTAGCACAGATACGCAGTATTTT. The chain recombines TRBV5-1 with TRBJ2-3; D is uncertain. CDR3 length: 15 amino acids. V was cut by 0 bases and J by 0 bases, with 8 bases left in between. Germline CDR1 reads SGHRS; CDR2 reads YFSETQ.

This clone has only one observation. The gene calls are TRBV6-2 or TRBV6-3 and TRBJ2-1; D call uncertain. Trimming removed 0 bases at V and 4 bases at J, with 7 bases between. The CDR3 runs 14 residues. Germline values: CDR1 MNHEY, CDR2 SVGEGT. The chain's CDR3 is CASSYSSEYNEQFF. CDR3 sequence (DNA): TGTGCCAGCAGTTACTCCTCGGAGTACAATGAGCAGTTCTTC.

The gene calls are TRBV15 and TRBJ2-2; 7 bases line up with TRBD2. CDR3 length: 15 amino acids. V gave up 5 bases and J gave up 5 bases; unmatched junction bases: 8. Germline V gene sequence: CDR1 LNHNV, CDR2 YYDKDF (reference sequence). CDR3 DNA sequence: TGTGCCACCAGCTGGGCGGGAGAGATGACCGGGGAGCTGTTTTTT. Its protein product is CATSWAGEMTGELFF. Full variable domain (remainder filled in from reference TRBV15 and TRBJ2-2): DAMVIQNPRYQVTQFGKPVTLSCSQTLNHNVMYWYQQKSSQAPKLLFHYYDKDFNNEADTPDNFQSRRPNTSFCFLDIRSPGLGDTAMYLCATSWAGEMTGELFFGEGSRLTVL.

This chain's CDR3 is CAITTYNEQFF. CDR3 nucleotide sequence: TGTGCCATTACGACTTACAATGAGCAGTTCTTC. The V gene is TRBV28, the J gene TRBJ2-1, with no clear D. The CDR3 has 11 amino acids. CDR1 MDHEN and CDR2 SYDVKM come from the germline V gene. V was pared by 10 bases and J by 4 bases, with 8 bases between.

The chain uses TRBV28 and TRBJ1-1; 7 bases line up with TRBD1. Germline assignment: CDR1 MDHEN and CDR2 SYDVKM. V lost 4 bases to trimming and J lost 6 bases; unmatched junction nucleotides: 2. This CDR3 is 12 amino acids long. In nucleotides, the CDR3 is TGTGCCAGCAGTTCAGGGGGTTCTGAAGCTTTCTTT. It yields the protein CASSSGGSEAFF.

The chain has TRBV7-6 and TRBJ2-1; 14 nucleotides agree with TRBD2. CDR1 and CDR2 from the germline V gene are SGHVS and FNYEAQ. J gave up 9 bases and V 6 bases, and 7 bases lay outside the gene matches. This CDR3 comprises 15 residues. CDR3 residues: CASSPGTSGRVEQFF. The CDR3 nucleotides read TGTGCCAGCAGTCCCGGGACTAGCGGGAGAGTTGAGCAGTTCTTC.

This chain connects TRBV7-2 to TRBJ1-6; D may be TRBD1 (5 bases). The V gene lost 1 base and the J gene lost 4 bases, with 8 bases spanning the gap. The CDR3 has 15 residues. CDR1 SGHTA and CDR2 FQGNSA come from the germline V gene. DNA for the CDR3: TGTGCCAGCAGCTTAGGGAAGGGGTATAATTCACCCCTCCACTTT. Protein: CASSLGKGYNSPLHF.

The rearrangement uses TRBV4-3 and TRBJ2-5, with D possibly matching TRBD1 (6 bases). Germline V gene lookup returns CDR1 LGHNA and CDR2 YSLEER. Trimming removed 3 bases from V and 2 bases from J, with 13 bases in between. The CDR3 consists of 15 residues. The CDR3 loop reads CASSQSAGEQETQYF. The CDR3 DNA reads TGCGCCAGCAGCCAGTCGGCAGGGGAACAAGAGACCCAGTACTTC.

In nucleotides, the CDR3 is TGTGCCAGCAGTTACTCTAGAAGGGGAGAGACCCAGTACTTC. It specifies CASSYSRRGETQYF. V is TRBV6-5 and J is TRBJ2-5, with D perhaps TRBD1 (5 bases). CDR1 is MNHEY and CDR2 is SVGAGI in the germline V gene. Trimming removed 0 bases from V and 4 bases from J, with 9 bases in between. This CDR3 contains 14 residues.

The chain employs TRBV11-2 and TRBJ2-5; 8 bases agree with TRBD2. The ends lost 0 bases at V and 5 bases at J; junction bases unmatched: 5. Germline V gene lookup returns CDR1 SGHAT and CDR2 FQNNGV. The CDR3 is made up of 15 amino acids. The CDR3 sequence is CASSLEYPGGETQYF. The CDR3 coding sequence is TGTGCCAGCAGCTTAGAGTACCCGGGAGGGGAGACCCAGTACTTC.

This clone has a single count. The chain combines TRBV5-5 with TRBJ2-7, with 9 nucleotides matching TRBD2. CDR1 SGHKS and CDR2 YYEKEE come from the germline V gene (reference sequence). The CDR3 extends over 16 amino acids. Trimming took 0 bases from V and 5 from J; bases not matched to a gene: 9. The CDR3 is CASSLAYGGRADEQYF. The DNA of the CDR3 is TGTGCCAGCAGCTTGGCCTATGGCGGGAGGGCTGACGAGCAGTACTTC.

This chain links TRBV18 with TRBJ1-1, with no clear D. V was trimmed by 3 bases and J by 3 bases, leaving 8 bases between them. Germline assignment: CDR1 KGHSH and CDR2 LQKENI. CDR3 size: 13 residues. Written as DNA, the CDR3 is TGTGCCAGCTCACCCTTGGTGGACACTGAAGCTTTCTTT. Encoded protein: CASSPLVDTEAFF.

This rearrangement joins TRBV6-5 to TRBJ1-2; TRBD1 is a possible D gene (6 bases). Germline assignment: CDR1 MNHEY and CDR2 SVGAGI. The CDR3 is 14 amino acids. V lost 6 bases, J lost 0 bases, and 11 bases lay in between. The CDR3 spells CASRRGQTNYGYTF. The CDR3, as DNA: TGTGCCAGCAGAAGAGGACAGACTAACTATGGCTACACCTTC.